Presented here are 13 T cell receptor beta chains from one specimen sequenced in a study of blood T cell repertoires in COVID-19. This table comes from immunoSEQ multiplex PCR, and its TCRdb copy is limited to in-frame clones, with some not included. The sample shows over 90,000 clones, approximately 89% of them seen only once. Sequenced sample: peripheral blood. These receptors all stem from a woman aged 80 or over in a cohort sampled during active COVID-19.

The rearrangement uses TRBV5-1 and TRBJ2-3, with 10 bases fitting TRBD2. Unmatched junction bases numbered 4, after V lost 4 bases and J lost 2 bases. The germline V gene encodes CDR1 SGHRS and CDR2 YFSETQ. The CDR3 spans 15 residues. The CDR3 DNA is TGCGCCAGCAGCCCGGGACTAGCGCCCACAGATACGCAGTATTTT. As protein: CASSPGLAPTDTQYF.

The chain uses TRBV6-6 and TRBJ2-1, with D perhaps TRBD2 (6 bases). V lost 6 bases, J lost 10 bases, and 16 bases lay in between. Germline assignment: CDR1 MNHNY and CDR2 SVGAGI (reference sequence). The CDR3 runs to 13 residues. The CDR3 protein is CASSPTTREEQFF. CDR3 coding DNA: TGTGCCAGCAGCCCGACTACGCGGGAAGAGCAGTTCTTC.

This clone has only one observation. The rearrangement joins TRBV5-6 to TRBJ2-6; 7 nucleotides line up with TRBD1. The CDR3 runs to 15 residues. The V segment lost 0 bases and the J segment 6 bases; nucleotides outside the gene matches: 3. Germline V lookup: CDR1 SGHDT, CDR2 YYEEEE. The CDR3 loop is CASSLVTGVANVLTF. CDR3 DNA sequence: TGTGCCAGCAGCTTGGTTACAGGGGTGGCCAACGTCCTGACTTTC. Full variable domain (remainder filled in from reference TRBV5-6 and TRBJ2-6): DAGVTQSPTHLIKTRGQQVTLRCSPKSGHDTVSWYQQALGQGPQFIFQYYEEEERQRGNFPDRFSGHQFPNYSSELNVNALLLGDSALYLCASSLVTGVANVLTFGAGSRLTVL.

The chain links TRBV7-2 to TRBJ2-2; 8 positions match TRBD1. The CDR3 runs 15 residues. Germline-derived CDR1 and CDR2 are SGHTA and FQGNSA. V lost 4 bases and J lost 6; bases outside the gene matches: 7. The DNA for the CDR3 is TGTGCCAGCAGCTCCGCGGGACAGGTCCCCGGGGAGCTGTTTTTT. Protein product: CASSSAGQVPGELFF.

This rearrangement joins TRBV7-6 to TRBJ2-2; the match to TRBD2 covers 13 bases. Germline-derived CDR1 and CDR2 are SGHVS and FNYEAQ. Trimming took 3 bases from V and 8 from J; bases not matched to a gene: 3. The CDR3 spans 15 residues. The CDR3 region has the DNA TGTGCCAGCAGCTTCGGACTAGCGGGAGTTGGGGAGCTGTTTTTT. It is translated as CASSFGLAGVGELFF.

This clone came up once. This rearrangement joins TRBV5-1 to TRBJ2-5; TRBD2 matches 8 bases. Germline loops: CDR1 SGHRS, CDR2 YFSETQ. The CDR3 runs 13 residues. The V segment lost 5 bases and the J segment 4 bases; nucleotides outside the gene matches: 4. The CDR3: CASSPGGAETQYF. CDR3 nucleotide sequence: TGCGCCAGCAGTCCCGGGGGGGCAGAGACCCAGTACTTC. The entire variable domain, with the rest obtained from reference TRBV5-1 and TRBJ2-5, is as follows: KAGVTQTPRYLIKTRGQQVTLSCSPISGHRSVSWYQQTPGQGLQFLFEYFSETQRNKGNFPGRFSGRQFSNSRSEMNVSTLELGDSALYLCASSPGGAETQYFGPGTRLLVL.

The table lists this clone with a count of one. The rearrangement uses TRBV19 and TRBJ2-7, with 8 bases lining up with TRBD2. The germline V gene has CDR1 LNHDA and CDR2 SQIVND (reference sequence). This CDR3 has 16 residues. V dropped 6 bases and J dropped 1; count of bases not matched to a gene: 11. The CDR3 protein is CASSSNLAGESYEQYF. CDR3 in DNA: TGTGCCAGTAGCAGTAACCTAGCGGGCGAGTCCTACGAGCAGTACTTC.

This rearrangement joins TRBV2 to TRBJ2-5; D gene unclear. The CDR3 extends over 13 amino acids. Trimming left V 7 bases short and J 1 base short, with 10 bases between. CDR1 and CDR2 from the germline V gene are SNHLY and FYNNEI. The CDR3 DNA follows: TGTGCCAGCATAGTTGTAAGCCAAGAGACCCAGTACTTC. This encodes CASIVVSQETQYF.

The chain is built from TRBV15 and TRBJ2-1; TRBD2 might be the D (6 bases). The CDR3 sequence is 17 residues long. V was clipped by 4 bases and J by 4 bases, with 20 bases between them. Germline CDR1 is LNHNV and CDR2 is YYDKDF (reference sequence). The DNA of the CDR3 is TGTGCCACCAGCACCCCATTAGGCAGGGAGGCTTACAATGAGCAGTTCTTC. Protein product: CATSTPLGREAYNEQFF.

The chain links TRBV11-3 to TRBJ2-2, with D possibly TRBD2 on 6 matching bases. Germline values: CDR1 SGHNT, CDR2 YENEEA. Trimming left V 6 bases short and J 4 bases short, with 18 bases between. The CDR3 runs to 16 residues. The chain's CDR3 is CASRPEAGPGTGELFF. In DNA form, the CDR3 reads TGTGCCAGCAGACCTGAAGCGGGCCCGGGCACCGGGGAGCTGTTTTTT.

The sample holds a few counts of this clone. The chain combines TRBV19 with TRBJ1-1, with a possible D match to TRBD1 (5 bases). Trimming took off 7 bases at V and 6 bases at J, with 9 bases between the two ends. The CDR3 runs to 11 residues. Germline CDR1 is LNHDA and CDR2 is SQIVND (reference sequence). CDR3 protein: CASILGAEAFF. The CDR3 bases are TGTGCCAGTATTCTAGGGGCTGAAGCTTTCTTT.

Regarding this clone: At one of its ends the junction is not consistent with the germline gene, which may arise from a read error. The chain employs TRBV7-8 and TRBJ2-7, with TRBD2 identical over 11 bases. This CDR3 comprises 16 residues. The germline V gene encodes CDR1 SGHVS and CDR2 FQNEAQ. The CDR3 is CASSLGSSGGSYEQYF. In DNA form, the CDR3 reads TGTGCCAGCAGTTTAGGGTCTAGCGGGGGGAGTTACGAGCAGTACTTC.

The chain employs TRBV27 and TRBJ1-4, with D perhaps matching TRBD1 (6 bases). The V end was cut by 6 bases, the J end by 7 bases, with 18 bases between. Germline lookup yields CDR1 MNHEY and CDR2 SMNVEV (reference sequence). The CDR3 runs 15 residues. CDR3 DNA: TGTGCCAGCAGAACGTACAACCGGGACACTGAAAAACTGTTTTTT. The encoded protein is CASRTYNRDTEKLFF.